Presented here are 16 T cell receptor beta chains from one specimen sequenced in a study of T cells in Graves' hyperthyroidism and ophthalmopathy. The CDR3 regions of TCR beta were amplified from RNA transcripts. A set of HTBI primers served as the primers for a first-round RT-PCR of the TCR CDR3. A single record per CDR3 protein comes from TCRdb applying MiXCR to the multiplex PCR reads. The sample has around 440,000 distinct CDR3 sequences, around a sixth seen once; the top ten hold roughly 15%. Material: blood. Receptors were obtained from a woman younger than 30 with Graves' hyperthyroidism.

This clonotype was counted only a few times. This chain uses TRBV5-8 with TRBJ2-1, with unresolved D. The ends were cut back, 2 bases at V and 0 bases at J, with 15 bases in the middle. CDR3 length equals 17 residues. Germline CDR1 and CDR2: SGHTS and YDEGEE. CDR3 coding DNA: TGTGCCAGCAGCTTTAAAGGTCCAGTCCTCTCCTACAATGAGCAGTTCTTC. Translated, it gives CASSFKGPVLSYNEQFF.

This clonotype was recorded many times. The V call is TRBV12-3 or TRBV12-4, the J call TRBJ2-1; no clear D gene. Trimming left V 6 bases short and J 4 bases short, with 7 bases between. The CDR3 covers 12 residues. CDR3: CASRTQYNEQFF. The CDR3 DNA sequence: TGTGCCAGCAGGACCCAGTACAATGAGCAGTTCTTC.

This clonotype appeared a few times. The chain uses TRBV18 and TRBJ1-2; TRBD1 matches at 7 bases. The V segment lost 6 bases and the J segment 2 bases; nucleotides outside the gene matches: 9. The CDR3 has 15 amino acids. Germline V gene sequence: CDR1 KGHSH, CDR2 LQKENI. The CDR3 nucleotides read TGTGCCAGCTCTCCCCAGACAGGGAAAAACTATGGCTACACCTTC. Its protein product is CASSPQTGKNYGYTF.

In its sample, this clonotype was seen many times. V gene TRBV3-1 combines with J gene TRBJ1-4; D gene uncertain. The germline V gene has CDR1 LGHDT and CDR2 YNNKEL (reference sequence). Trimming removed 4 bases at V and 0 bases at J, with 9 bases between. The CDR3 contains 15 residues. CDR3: CASSLTETTNEKLFF. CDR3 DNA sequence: TGTGCCAGCAGCCTCACTGAGACAACTAATGAAAAACTGTTTTTT.

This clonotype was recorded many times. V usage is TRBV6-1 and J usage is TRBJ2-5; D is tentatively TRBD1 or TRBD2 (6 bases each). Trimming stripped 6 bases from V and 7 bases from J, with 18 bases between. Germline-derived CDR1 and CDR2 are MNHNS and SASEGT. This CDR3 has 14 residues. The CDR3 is CASSPTRGAGTQYF. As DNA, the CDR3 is TGTGCCAGCAGCCCTACGAGGGGGGCCGGGACCCAGTACTTC.

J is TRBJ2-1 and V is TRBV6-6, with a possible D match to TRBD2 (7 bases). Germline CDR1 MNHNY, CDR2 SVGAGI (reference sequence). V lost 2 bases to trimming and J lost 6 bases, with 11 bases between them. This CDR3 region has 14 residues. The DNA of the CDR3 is TGTGCCAGCAGTTACAGGGGGGGGGTCAATGAGCAGTTCTTC. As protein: CASSYRGGVNEQFF.

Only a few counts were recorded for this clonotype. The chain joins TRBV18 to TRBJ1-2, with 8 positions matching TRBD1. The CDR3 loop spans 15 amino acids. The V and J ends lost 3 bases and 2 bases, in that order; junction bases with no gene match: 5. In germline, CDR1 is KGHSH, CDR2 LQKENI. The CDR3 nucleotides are TGTGCCAGCTCACCCACGGACAGGGTAAACTATGGCTACACCTTC. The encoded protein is CASSPTDRVNYGYTF.

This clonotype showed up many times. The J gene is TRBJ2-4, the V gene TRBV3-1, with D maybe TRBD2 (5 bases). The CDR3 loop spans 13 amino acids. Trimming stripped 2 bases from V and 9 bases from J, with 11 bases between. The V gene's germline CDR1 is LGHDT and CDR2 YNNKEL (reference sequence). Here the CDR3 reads CASSQPDGIIQYF. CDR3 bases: TGTGCCAGCAGCCAACCTGACGGGATCATTCAGTACTTC.

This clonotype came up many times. CDR3 DNA: TGTGCCAGCAGCCGAACCCCCACGAATGAGCAGTTCTTC. This sequence encodes CASSRTPTNEQFF. The chain joins TRBV11-1 to TRBJ2-1; D call uncertain. CDR1 is SGHAT and CDR2 is FQDESV in the germline V gene (reference sequence). The CDR3 length is 13 residues. V lost 5 bases and J lost 7, with 12 bases in between. Filled out from reference TRBV11-1 and TRBJ2-1, the complete variable domain reads EAEVAQSPRYKITEKSQAVAFWCDPISGHATLYWYRQILGQGPELLVQFQDESVVDDSQLPKDRFSAERLKGVDSTLKIQPAELGDSAMYLCASSRTPTNEQFFGPGTRLTVL.

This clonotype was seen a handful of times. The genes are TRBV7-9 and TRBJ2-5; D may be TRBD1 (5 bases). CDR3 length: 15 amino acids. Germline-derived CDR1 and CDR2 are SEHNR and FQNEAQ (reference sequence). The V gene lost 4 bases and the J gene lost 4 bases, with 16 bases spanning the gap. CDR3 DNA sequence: TGTGCCAGCAGCTCCTACAGGACCCCGGGAGAGACCCAGTACTTC. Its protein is CASSSYRTPGETQYF.

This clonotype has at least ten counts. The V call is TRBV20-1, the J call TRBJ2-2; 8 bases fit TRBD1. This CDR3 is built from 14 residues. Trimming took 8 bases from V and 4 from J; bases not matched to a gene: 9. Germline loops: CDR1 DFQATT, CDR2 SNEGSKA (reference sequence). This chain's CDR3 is CSLRDRRGTGELFF. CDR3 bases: TGCAGTCTCCGGGACAGGAGAGGCACCGGGGAGCTGTTTTTT.

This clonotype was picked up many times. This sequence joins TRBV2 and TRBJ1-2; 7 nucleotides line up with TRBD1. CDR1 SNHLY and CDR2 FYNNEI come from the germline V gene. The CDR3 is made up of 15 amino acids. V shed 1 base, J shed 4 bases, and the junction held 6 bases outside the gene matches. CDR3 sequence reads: CASSEDPGGIYGYTF. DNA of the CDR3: TGTGCCAGCAGTGAAGACCCAGGGGGTATCTATGGCTACACCTTC.

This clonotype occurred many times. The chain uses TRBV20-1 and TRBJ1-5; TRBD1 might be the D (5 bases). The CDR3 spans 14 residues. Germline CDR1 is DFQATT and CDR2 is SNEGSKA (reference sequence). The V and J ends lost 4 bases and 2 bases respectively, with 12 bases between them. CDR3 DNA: TGCAGTGCTATGGGGCAGACCGGCAATCAGCCCCAGCATTTT. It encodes CSAMGQTGNQPQHF.

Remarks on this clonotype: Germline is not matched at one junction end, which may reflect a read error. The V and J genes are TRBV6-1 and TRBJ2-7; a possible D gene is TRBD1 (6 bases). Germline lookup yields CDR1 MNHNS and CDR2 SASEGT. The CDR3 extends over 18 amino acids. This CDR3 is CASSRRPNRVERGYVQYF. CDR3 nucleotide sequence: TGTGCCAGCAGCCGAAGACCCAACAGGGTCGAGAGGGGCTACGTGCAGTACTTC.

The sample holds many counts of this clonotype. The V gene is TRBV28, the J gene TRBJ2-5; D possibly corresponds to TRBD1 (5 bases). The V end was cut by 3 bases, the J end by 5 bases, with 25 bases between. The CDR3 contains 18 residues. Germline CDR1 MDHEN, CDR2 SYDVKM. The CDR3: CASSLNLEGVVIWETQYF. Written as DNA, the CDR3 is TGTGCCAGCAGTTTGAATTTGGAAGGGGTGGTTATTTGGGAGACCCAGTACTTC.

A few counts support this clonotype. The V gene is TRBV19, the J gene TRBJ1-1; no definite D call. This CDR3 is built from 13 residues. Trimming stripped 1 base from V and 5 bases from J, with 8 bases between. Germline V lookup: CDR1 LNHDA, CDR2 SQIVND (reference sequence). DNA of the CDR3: TGTGCCAGTAGTATAGGGGTCCAAACTGAAGCTTTCTTT. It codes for CASSIGVQTEAFF.